These 10 T cell receptor beta chains were all obtained from the same sample, sequenced in a study of T-cell reconstitution after alpha-beta-depleted transplantation in children. Unique molecular identifiers tagged the TCRbeta library. TCRdb recomputed calls from the PCR reads with MiXCR, one row per CDR3 protein. Among about 250,000 distinct CDR3 sequences, about 24% were seen once, and the ten largest hold 4% to 6%. Here the sequenced sample was PBMCs, mostly from graft donor cells, taken 360 days after TCRalphabeta/CD19-depleted stem cell transplant. These receptors were collected from a female patient between 2 and 15 years old who had a stem cell transplant for congenital amegakaryocytic thrombocytopenia, so the T cells may come from the graft donor.

In this sample, this clonotype turned up a few times. V is TRBV30 and J is TRBJ1-1, with no clear D. This CDR3 is 15 amino acids long. From germline, CDR1 is GTSNPN and CDR2 SVGIG (reference sequence). The germline V and J ends were trimmed by 3 bases and 1 base, with 15 bases remaining between them. The CDR3 DNA reads TGTGCCTGGAGGGACGGGCGAGGGCCGAACACTGAAGCTTTCTTT. This codes for CAWRDGRGPNTEAFF.

The sample holds a few counts of this clonotype. The CDR3 is CAISGRQGYDNEQFF. The CDR3 DNA is TGTGCCATCAGTGGAAGGCAGGGTTATGACAATGAGCAGTTCTTC. The chain joins TRBV10-3 to TRBJ2-1; D is perhaps TRBD1 (5 bases). The germline gives CDR1 ENHRY, CDR2 SYGVKD. Between the trimmed V and J ends, which lost 4 bases and 5 bases, there was a span of 15 bases. There are 15 residues in the CDR3.

This clonotype appeared a few times. The V call is TRBV29-1, the J call TRBJ1-1; D is undetermined. Per germline, CDR1 SQVTM and CDR2 ANQGSEA. This CDR3 is 15 amino acids long. V lost 7 bases and J 0 bases, leaving 18 bases between the germline ends. This chain's CDR3 is CSADGRKKMNTEAFF. DNA for the CDR3: TGCAGCGCCGATGGACGGAAAAAGATGAACACTGAAGCTTTCTTT. Filled out from reference TRBV29-1 and TRBJ1-1, the complete variable domain reads SAVISQKPSRDICQRGTSLTIQCQVDSQVTMMFWYRQQPGQSLTLIATANQGSEATYESGFVIDKFPISRPNLTFSTLTVSNMSPEDSSIYLCSADGRKKMNTEAFFGQGTRLTVV.

CDR3 sequence reads: CASSLQGARGNTIYF. The CDR3, as DNA: TGCGCCAGCAGCTTACAGGGGGCGCGTGGAAACACCATATATTTT. The V call is TRBV5-1, the J call TRBJ1-3; 9 nucleotides agree with TRBD1. Trimming took 2 bases from V and 3 from J; bases not matched to a gene: 3. Germline loops: CDR1 SGHRS, CDR2 YFSETQ. The CDR3 length is 15 residues. Combining the CDR3 with reference TRBV5-1 and TRBJ1-3 gives the whole variable domain KAGVTQTPRYLIKTRGQQVTLSCSPISGHRSVSWYQQTPGQGLQFLFEYFSETQRNKGNFPGRFSGRQFSNSRSEMNVSTLELGDSALYLCASSLQGARGNTIYFGEGSWLTVV.

This chain connects TRBV12-3 or TRBV12-4 to TRBJ2-5, with 11 nucleotides matching TRBD2. V lost 5 bases and J lost 5; bases outside the gene matches: 7. CDR3 length: 15 residues. The CDR3 sequence is CASSPTSGGGETQYF. In DNA form, the CDR3 reads TGTGCCAGCAGTCCCACTAGCGGGGGTGGCGAGACCCAGTACTTC.

The rearrangement links TRBV6-2 or TRBV6-3 to TRBJ2-5; perhaps TRBD2 as D (6 bases). Trimming pared 6 bases from V and 0 bases from J, leaving 14 bases between. Per germline, CDR1 MNHEY and CDR2 SVGEGT. The CDR3 length is 15 residues. In nucleotides, the CDR3 is TGTGCCAGCAGGGACCGGGACTCGTACCAAGAGACCCAGTACTTC. It yields the protein CASRDRDSYQETQYF.

J is TRBJ1-1 and V is TRBV20-1, with a possible D match to TRBD1 (5 bases). V was trimmed by 4 bases and J by 10 bases, leaving 22 bases between them. Germline lookup yields CDR1 DFQATT and CDR2 SNEGSKA (reference sequence). CDR3 length equals 14 residues. This CDR3 is CSATGGFAGPSAFF. DNA for the CDR3: TGCAGTGCTACCGGTGGGTTTGCGGGACCGTCAGCTTTCTTT.

This clonotype was recorded a few times. The chain employs TRBV24-1 and TRBJ2-5; D may be TRBD1 (5 bases). Trimming took 3 bases from V and 4 from J, leaving 14 bases between them. This CDR3 has 15 residues. The germline gives CDR1 KGHDR, CDR2 SFDVKD. The CDR3 loop is CATSDLQGAGETQYF. CDR3 DNA sequence: TGTGCCACCAGTGATCTTCAAGGGGCCGGAGAGACCCAGTACTTC.

This chain uses TRBV7-3 with TRBJ2-1, with 16 bases that match TRBD2. Germline V lookup: CDR1 SGHTA, CDR2 FQGTGA. The junction had 19 bases not matched to a gene; V was cut back by 5 bases and J by 9 bases. The CDR3 loop spans 20 amino acids. This CDR3 is CASSPRTGLAGGPNLGEQFF. In DNA, the CDR3 is TGTGCCAGCAGCCCACGAACGGGACTAGCGGGAGGGCCGAATCTGGGTGAGCAGTTCTTC.

This clonotype was counted between two and nine times. The chain combines TRBV5-5 with TRBJ2-1, with TRBD2 matching 8 bases. Germline CDR1 and CDR2: SGHKS and YYEKEE (reference sequence). CDR3 length: 16 amino acids. V shed 0 bases and J 5 bases; nucleotides not matched to a gene: 7. The CDR3 bases are TGTGCCAGCAGCTTGGACGGGAGGGCCGCTAACAATGAGCAGTTCTTC. It encodes CASSLDGRAANNEQFF.